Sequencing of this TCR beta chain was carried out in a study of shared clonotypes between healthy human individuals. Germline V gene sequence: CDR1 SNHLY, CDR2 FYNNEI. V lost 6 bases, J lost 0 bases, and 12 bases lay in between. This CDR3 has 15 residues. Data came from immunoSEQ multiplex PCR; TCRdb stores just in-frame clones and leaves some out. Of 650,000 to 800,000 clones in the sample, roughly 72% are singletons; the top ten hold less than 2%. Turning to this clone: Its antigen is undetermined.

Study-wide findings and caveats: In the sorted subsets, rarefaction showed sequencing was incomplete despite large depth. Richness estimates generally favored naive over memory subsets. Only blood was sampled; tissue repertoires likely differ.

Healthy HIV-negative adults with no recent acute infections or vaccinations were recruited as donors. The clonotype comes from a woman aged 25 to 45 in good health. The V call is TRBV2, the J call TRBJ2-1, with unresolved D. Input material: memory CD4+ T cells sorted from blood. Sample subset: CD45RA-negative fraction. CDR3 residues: CASRVRDISYNEQFF. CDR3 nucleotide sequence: TGTGCCAGCAGGGTCCGAGACATCTCCTACAATGAGCAGTTCTTC.